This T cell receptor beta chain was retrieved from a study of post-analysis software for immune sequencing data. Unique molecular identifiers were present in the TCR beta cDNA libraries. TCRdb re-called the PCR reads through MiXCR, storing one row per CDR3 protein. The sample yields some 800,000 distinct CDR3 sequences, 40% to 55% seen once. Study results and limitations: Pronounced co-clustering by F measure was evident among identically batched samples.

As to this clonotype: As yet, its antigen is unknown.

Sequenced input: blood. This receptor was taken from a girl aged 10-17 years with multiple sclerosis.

As DNA, the CDR3 is TGCGCCAGCAGCCAAGAACTGGGGTGGGGACTAGCGGGAGTCCGTGAGCAGTTCTTC. It encodes CASSQELGWGLAGVREQFF. The chain carries TRBV4-3 and TRBJ2-1; TRBD2 aligns across 14 bases. The CDR3 is 19 residues long. Losses at the gene ends were 0 bases for V and 9 bases for J; bases not matched to a gene: 13. Germline values: CDR1 LGHNA, CDR2 YSLEER.